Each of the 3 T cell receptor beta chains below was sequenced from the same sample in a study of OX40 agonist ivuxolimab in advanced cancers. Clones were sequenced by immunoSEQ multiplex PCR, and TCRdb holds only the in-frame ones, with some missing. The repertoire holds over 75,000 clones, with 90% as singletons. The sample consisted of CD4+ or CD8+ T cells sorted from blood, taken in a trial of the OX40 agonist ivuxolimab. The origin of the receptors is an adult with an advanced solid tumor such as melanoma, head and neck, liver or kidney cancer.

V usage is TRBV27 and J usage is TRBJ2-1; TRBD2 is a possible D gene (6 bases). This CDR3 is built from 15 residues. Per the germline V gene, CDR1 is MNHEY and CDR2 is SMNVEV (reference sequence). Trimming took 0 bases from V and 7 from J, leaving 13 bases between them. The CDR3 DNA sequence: TGTGCCAGCAGTTTATCCAGCGGGTTTGGGAATGAGCAGTTCTTC. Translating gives CASSLSSGFGNEQFF.

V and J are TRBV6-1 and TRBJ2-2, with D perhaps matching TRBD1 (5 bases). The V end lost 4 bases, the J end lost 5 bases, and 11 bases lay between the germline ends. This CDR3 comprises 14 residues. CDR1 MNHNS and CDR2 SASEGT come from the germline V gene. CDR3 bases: TGTGCCAGCAGTGCTTTACAGGCTACCGGGGAGCTGTTTTTT. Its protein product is CASSALQATGELFF.

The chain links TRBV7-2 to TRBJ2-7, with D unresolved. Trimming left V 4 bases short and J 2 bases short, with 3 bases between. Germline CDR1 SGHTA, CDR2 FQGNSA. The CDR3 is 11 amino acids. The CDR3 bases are TGTGCCAGCAGCTCCACCTACGAGCAGTACTTC. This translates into CASSSTYEQYF.